The clone carrying this T cell receptor beta chain was counted a few times. Its matching antigen is unknown. These data belong to a study of regulatory T cells in long-lasting Graves disease. Findings and limits, study-wide: When disease was persistent, TRBV28, TRBJ1-2 and TRBJ2-5 were the favored segments. New patients shared fewer public clonotypes (about 970) than persistent patients did (around 3,000).

Arm-PCR of CDR3 regions with iRepertoire HTBI primers generated TCR beta libraries. Source study methods: Taken together, the samples had 62 TRBV and more than 11 TRBJ segments identified. From the multiplex PCR reads, TCRdb called clonotypes with MiXCR, one entry per CDR3 protein. Clone size and V and J calls follow TCRdb, not the original study. The sample consists of 310,000 or so distinct CDR3 sequences, roughly a fifth of them appearing once. The time point is: persistent/refractory GD, antithyroid drugs over 5 years with positive TRAb. Scientists built the TCR library using RNA that was extracted from PBMCs. EDTA tubes received nine milliliters of drawn peripheral blood. V was shortened by 6 bases and J by 0 bases, with 12 bases between the two germline ends. The CDR3 consists of 15 residues.

The chain joins TRBV12-3 or TRBV12-4 to TRBJ1-3, with D possibly TRBD1 on 5 matching bases. This sequence originates from a female donor with Graves disease. The input for sequencing was peripheral blood mononuclear cells (PBMCs), taken when the disease was refractory, from a patient treated with antithyroid drugs. In nucleotides, the CDR3 is TGTGCCAGCAGGCCAGACAGTTACTCTGGAAACACCATATATTTT. Protein: CASRPDSYSGNTIYF.